The source of this T cell receptor (beta chain) is a study of OX40 agonist ivuxolimab in advanced cancers. General notes on the study: Ivuxolimab was an agonistic, fully human IgG2 monoclonal antibody directed against OX40 (CD134), a costimulatory receptor. Intravenous ivuxolimab was administered to patients every 2 weeks at six dose levels: 0.01, 0.1, 0.3, 1.5, 3 and 10 mg/kg. Of the approximately 54 dose-escalation patients, hepatocellular carcinoma was present in 19, melanoma in approximately 15, renal cell carcinoma in 9 and head and neck cancer in 9. The dose-escalation cohort was 82.7% male with a mean age of approximately 60 years, ranging from about 20 to 80. Patients were allowed to have had prior anti-PD-1, anti-PD-L1 or anti-CTLA-4 therapy, and less than 45% of the dose-escalation patients had previously received checkpoint inhibitors. Partial responses occurred in three dose-escalation patients, of whom one had hepatocellular carcinoma and two had cutaneous melanoma. The point of sequencing TCRbeta in the periphery was to test whether ivuxolimab changed TCR sequence diversity and drove clonal T-cell expansion. The monotherapy dose-escalation portion (N ≈ 52 patients) of the phase I ivuxolimab trial is reported in the paper.

The trial excluded patients who had a history of autoimmune disease or were on systemic immunosuppression. Peripheral blood for TCR sequencing was drawn from every dose cohort at baseline, at cycle 4 day 1 and at cycle 7 day 1. The samples were drawn from a first-in-human, open-label, multicenter phase I dose-escalation trial of ivuxolimab. Adults with locally advanced or metastatic melanoma, renal cell carcinoma, hepatocellular carcinoma or head and neck squamous cell carcinoma were enrolled in the trial. CD4+ and CD8+ T cells were sorted separately from peripheral blood before TCR sequencing. Looking up the germline V gene yields CDR1 SGHDT and CDR2 YYEEEE. Inclusive of the bounding cysteine and phenylalanine, the CDR3 is 16 residues long. The DNA shown is the 48-base CDR3, in frame from base 1. After removal of 0 bases from V and 2 bases from J, the junction retains 1 base not matched to a gene.

Paper-wide results and their limitations: After ivuxolimab, more expanded clones were found on average in CD8+ T cells than in CD4+ T cells. In the 0.1-3.0 mg/kg groups, partial responders were among the patients with the lowest normalized peripheral clonal expansion, particularly in CD8+ T cells. At doses of 0.1 to 3.0 mg/kg, clonal expansion of both CD4+ and CD8+ blood T cells was observed from baseline to week 6. Antigen specificity was not determined for the clonally expanded peripheral T cells. Low levels of normalized T-cell clonal expansion were also shown by some nonresponding patients.

By share, this clone ranks as medium-sized (0.01 to 0.1%). Its antigen is still unknown. The record has no base qualities; no much larger clone is one base away. Genomic DNA was isolated from the sorted cells so that the TCRbeta CDR3 region could be sequenced. The immunoSEQ Assay was used for sequencing of TCRbeta CDR3 regions. In TCRdb, the immuneACCESS table is reduced to in-frame sequences with V and J assigned. These tables do not hold every clone; where another copy was compared, an unresolved V gene accounts for under half, and the others remain unexplained. In this sample the table shows some 49,000 clones, approximately 81% of which occur a single time. The ten most abundant clones make up 20% of the sample.

Specimen: CD4+ or CD8+ T cells sorted from blood, collected in a trial of the OX40 agonist ivuxolimab. This TCR was sampled from an adult with an advanced solid tumor such as melanoma, head and neck, liver or kidney cancer. This chain is built from TRBV5-6 and TRBJ1-6, with 8 bases matching TRBD1. In nucleotides, the sequence is TGTGCCAGCAGCTTGGGGACAGGGACCTATAATTCACCCCTCCACTTT. Its protein is CASSLGTGTYNSPLHF.